This T cell receptor (beta chain) stems from a study of T cells in Graves' hyperthyroidism and ophthalmopathy (dated by TCRdb to between 2017 and 2020). For the study in its entirety: Peripheral blood samples were taken at initial diagnosis, before any treatment was given. To identify distinguishing TCR V-J signatures, a discovery cohort of around 100 patients was used, comprising some 45 with Graves' ophthalmopathy and 57 with stable Graves' hyperthyroidism. Whether ophthalmopathy could be predicted prospectively was tested in an independent validation cohort made up of some 20 hyperthyroidism patients plus 17 patients who later progressed to ophthalmopathy. The roughly 94 discovery patients were randomly divided into training and test sets at a 7:3 ratio. In addition, the study compared T-cell repertoires in thyroid tissue and in blood from over 5 Graves' hyperthyroidism patients. After sampling, hyperthyroidism patients received methimazole starting at 30 mg daily, and ophthalmopathy patients received high-dose intravenous methylprednisolone. The paper reports TCR Vbeta CDR3 sequencing of over 120 peripheral blood samples: 43 ophthalmopathy, around 80 hyperthyroidism and approximately 17 progressor patients.

This clonotype appeared many times. Its antigen is still unknown. Base qualities were left out, and no much larger clone turns up one base away. Points the paper makes about the study in general: A 13 V-J signature model separated ophthalmopathy from stable hyperthyroidism, with around 88% sensitivity and roughly 81% specificity in cross-validation and 80%/75% in testing. During validation, the model predicted progression to ophthalmopathy a median of approximately 6.5 months ahead of onset, with around 65% sensitivity and under 85% specificity. Sample size was not statistically predetermined, and blinding of investigators to group allocation was not performed. Most expanded thyroid clonotypes (frequency above 0.001) were also found in blood, which suggests that blood repertoires may mirror thyroid immune responses.

The V end gives up 6 bases and the J end 2 bases, leaving 1 base in the junction not matched to a gene. The CDR3, cysteine through phenylalanine, is 14 amino acids long. Only the CDR3 portion is preserved as DNA: 42 bases, with reading frame beginning at the first base. Per the germline V gene, SNHLY is the CDR1 and FYNNEI is the CDR2. TCR beta CDR3 regions were amplified from RNA transcripts. The TCR CDR3 was subjected to a first round of RT-PCR using the HTBI primer set and the Qiagen OneStep RT-PCR kit. Libraries were constructed in a second round of multiplex PCR, after which size selection and purification were carried out. Sequencing of the libraries was done on an Illumina HiSeq2000 using paired-end 100 bp reads. In the source study's methods: SOAPnuke was used to process the raw data, with reads discarded if the reads contained adapters or uncalled bases, had a mean Phred below 15, or lacked an exact constant-primer or identifier match. High-quality paired reads were merged with COPE v1.2.5, and unique nucleotide sequences were defined as clonotypes. MiTCR v1.1 was used to align clonotypes to the IMGT TRBV, TRBD and TRBJ reference segments. The analysis was restricted to V-J combinations with a frequency above 0.0001, which together covered roughly 99% of the repertoires. The TCS score was defined as the ratio of F50 (clonal expansion) to E x V (chaos), calculated using BLOSUM62-based TCRdist between CDR3 peptides within each V-J. Welch's t-statistics and random forest reduced fewer than 550 V-J features to some 14, which were used in a naive Bayes classifier (R e1071). TCRdb's own reprocessing of the public reads used fastp at Q25 and MiXCR and kept productive beta chains. Entries are consolidated by CDR3 protein sequence, retaining the most common genes and DNA. The V and J calls and clone size come from TCRdb's table, not from the authors' own analysis. The sample table shows approximately 590,000 distinct CDR3 sequences, and about a sixth are seen once. The top ten constitute approximately 7.4% of the sample.

Graves' hyperthyroidism was defined as stable when no progression to ophthalmopathy occurred over 18 months of follow-up. The hyperthyroidism patients were between 18 and 65 years old and newly diagnosed, with a disease duration of less than 2 months. Any patient with an uncontrolled infection, another autoimmune disease, pregnancy or lactation was excluded. Clinical symptoms, serum thyroxine and TRAb, thyroid ultrasound, and orbital computed tomography formed the basis for the diagnoses. PBMCs were separated from under 11 ml of fresh peripheral blood using Ficoll-Paque density gradient centrifugation. Total RNA was extracted with Trizol reagent, and quality was checked on an Agilent 2100 Bioanalyzer.

In this chain, TRBV2 is recombined with TRBJ1-2; 12 nucleotides in the junction match TRBD1. This TCR was recovered from a woman between 25 and 40 years old with Graves' hyperthyroidism. Sequences were obtained from blood. The base sequence is TGTGCCAGCAGCGGGACAGGGGGCAACTATGGCTACACCTTC. Its translation reads: CASSGTGGNYGYTF.